These T cell receptor beta chains were read from a single sample in a study of T cell repertoires in cytomegalovirus infection. TCRdb ran MiXCR on the reads and lists one entry per CDR3 protein. Among roughly 280,000 distinct CDR3 sequences, approximately 8.3% were seen once, and the ten largest hold roughly 16%. Input material: PBMCs. These receptors originate from a human donor in good health (CMV status not recorded). Some clones in this sample may be carry-over from other donors' samples. Both conserved end residues are part of each CDR3. D genes are given only for firm matches. Clone size is given for some rows only: seen once, a few or many times, or a class if the clone is expanded.

V gene	clone size	J gene	D gene	CDR3 protein	CDR3 DNA
TRBV19	many	TRBJ2-2	TRBD2	CASRRGGLALNTGELFF	TGTGCCAGTAGAAGGGGGGGACTAGCCCTGAACACCGGGGAGCTGTTTTTT
TRBV7-2	many	TRBJ1-2	TRBD1	CASSQGYRQGAFDYGYTF	TGTGCCAGCAGCCAGGGATACCGACAGGGGGCTTTTGACTATGGCTACACCTTC
TRBV6-1	many	TRBJ2-7	TRBD2	CASSALAGGMGYEQYF	TGTGCCAGCAGTGCACTAGCGGGAGGGATGGGCTACGAGCAGTACTTC
TRBV7-9	many	TRBJ1-5	TRBD1	CASSSGQGGQPQHF	TGTGCCAGCAGCTCAGGACAGGGGGGCCAGCCCCAGCATTTT
TRBV19	many	TRBJ2-5	.	CASSIGRSSPKETQYF	TGTGCCAGTAGTATAGGACGGTCATCCCCAAAGGAGACCCAGTACTTC
TRBV7-2	many	TRBJ2-2	TRBD1	CASRRSGTGGTGELFF	TGTGCCAGCAGGCGCTCCGGGACAGGGGGCACCGGGGAGCTGTTTTTT
TRBV7-7	many	TRBJ2-5	.	CASSLAGEKETQYF	TGTGCCAGCAGCTTAGCGGGAGAGAAGGAGACCCAGTACTTC
TRBV5-6	few	TRBJ1-5	.	CASSPFAAMGVGNQPQHF	TGTGCCAGCAGCCCCTTTGCGGCCATGGGTGTAGGCAATCAGCCCCAGCATTTT
TRBV5-6	.	TRBJ2-7	TRBD1	CASRGQGLYEQYF	TGTGCCAGCCGGGGACAGGGTCTTTACGAGCAGTACTTC
TRBV6-2/TRBV6-3	few	TRBJ2-5	TRBD2	CASSLTTGTSEETQYF	TGTGCCAGCAGTTTAACTACCGGGACTAGCGAGGAGACCCAGTACTTC
TRBV4-3	.	TRBJ1-2	.	CASSQDIYRAGGANYGYTF	TGCGCCAGCAGCCAAGATATTTACAGGGCCGGCGGAGCTAACTATGGCTACACCTTC
TRBV7-8	many	TRBJ2-3	.	CASSLGGSGADTQYF	TGTGCCAGCAGCTTAGGCGGTTCAGGGGCAGATACGCAGTATTTT
TRBV28	few	TRBJ2-7	TRBD2	CASRTSGWVGEQYF	TGTGCCAGCAGAACTAGCGGGTGGGTGGGCGAGCAGTACTTC
TRBV7-2	many	TRBJ2-4	TRBD1	CASSPPTGVRNIQYF	TGTGCCAGCAGCCCACCGACAGGGGTTCGCAACATTCAGTACTTC
TRBV7-6	few	TRBJ2-5	TRBD2	CASSRSGTSGTQYF	TGTGCCAGCAGTCGTTCCGGGACTAGTGGGACCCAGTACTTC
TRBV7-2	many	TRBJ2-6	TRBD2	CASSPGGDISGANVLTF	TGTGCCAGCAGCCCGGGGGGGGACATCTCTGGGGCCAACGTCCTGACTTTC
TRBV12-5	many	TRBJ1-5	TRBD1	CASGLETGGSQPQHF	TGTGCTAGTGGTTTGGAAACAGGGGGAAGCCAGCCCCAGCATTTT
TRBV28	.	TRBJ1-1	.	CASNYQRGGGDTEAFF	TGTGCCAGCAACTATCAACGAGGAGGGGGGGACACTGAAGCTTTCTTT
TRBV7-2	many	TRBJ2-3	.	CASSRPTSSDDTDTQYF	TGTGCCAGCAGCCGACCGACATCTAGCGACGACACAGATACGCAGTATTTT
TRBV7-2	many	TRBJ1-5	TRBD1	CASSTRTGFSNQPQHF	TGTGCCAGCAGCACCCGGACAGGGTTTAGCAATCAGCCCCAGCATTTT
TRBV28	many	TRBJ1-1	TRBD1	CASSFPRTGRNTEAFF	TGTGCCAGCAGTTTCCCCCGGACAGGGAGGAACACTGAAGCTTTCTTT
TRBV7-3	.	TRBJ2-2	.	CASSFEGGDGGELFF	TGTGCCAGCAGCTTTGAAGGCGGGGATGGCGGGGAGCTGTTTTTT
TRBV6-2/TRBV6-3	.	TRBJ2-7	.	CASSYVREQYF	TGTGCCAGCAGTTACGTACGGGAGCAGTACTTC
TRBV7-2	many	TRBJ1-5	.	CASSLSGNQPQHF	TGTGCCAGCAGTTTATCAGGGAATCAGCCCCAGCATTTT
TRBV6-1	many	TRBJ1-3	.	CASTPGGWNTIYF	TGTGCCAGCACCCCGGGAGGGTGGAACACCATATATTTT
TRBV7-2	many	TRBJ2-7	TRBD1	CASSFNPGTGGEQYF	TGTGCCAGCAGCTTTAATCCCGGGACAGGGGGCGAGCAGTACTTC
TRBV7-2	many	TRBJ2-3	.	CASSSQTDTQYF	TGTGCCAGCAGCTCACAGACAGATACGCAGTATTTT
TRBV7-2	many	TRBJ1-1	.	CASSSTLAGGLRTEAFF	TGTGCCAGCAGCTCCACCTTAGCGGGGGGACTGAGGACTGAAGCTTTCTTT
TRBV7-9	.	TRBJ1-1	TRBD1	CASSLNDREGAFF	TGTGCCAGCAGCTTAAACGACAGGGAGGGGGCTTTCTTT
TRBV7-2	many	TRBJ1-5	TRBD1	CASSTKTGNNQPQHF	TGTGCCAGCAGCACTAAGACAGGGAACAATCAGCCCCAGCATTTT
TRBV5-4	many	TRBJ1-2	.	CASSLDQGAAGYTF	TGTGCCAGCAGCTTGGATCAGGGTGCGGCTGGCTACACCTTC
TRBV19	many	TRBJ2-4	.	CASSIGQFEAKNIQYF	TGTGCCAGTAGTATTGGGCAGTTTGAAGCCAAAAACATTCAGTACTTC
TRBV28	few	TRBJ1-5	.	CASGPVLSNQPQHF	TGTGCCAGCGGGCCCGTTCTTAGCAATCAGCCCCAGCATTTT
TRBV12-3/TRBV12-4	many	TRBJ2-1	TRBD2	CASRGLAAYNEQFF	TGTGCCAGCAGGGGACTAGCGGCCTACAATGAGCAGTTCTTC
TRBV7-2	many	TRBJ1-5	TRBD1	CASSSSTGGYSNQPQHF	TGTGCCAGCAGTAGTTCAACAGGGGGTTATAGCAATCAGCCCCAGCATTTT
TRBV7-6	many	TRBJ1-3	TRBD1	CASRLDRLGNTIYF	TGTGCCAGCAGGCTGGACAGGCTTGGAAACACCATATATTTT
TRBV12-3/TRBV12-4	many	TRBJ1-5	TRBD1	CASSRQGASGNQPQHF	TGTGCCAGCAGTCGACAGGGGGCTTCGGGCAATCAGCCCCAGCATTTT
TRBV7-2	many	TRBJ2-3	TRBD2	CASSLGPSGLTTDTQYF	TGTGCCAGCAGCTTAGGGCCTAGCGGACTCACCACAGATACGCAGTATTTT
TRBV5-1	.	TRBJ2-1	TRBD1	CASSLEAGQGRKNNEQFF	TGCGCCAGCAGCTTGGAAGCCGGACAGGGGAGGAAAAACAATGAGCAGTTCTTC
TRBV7-8	many	TRBJ1-1	.	CASSLVEGLAEAFF	TGTGCCAGCAGCTTAGTGGAGGGACTGGCTGAAGCTTTCTTT
TRBV29-1	.	TRBJ2-3	TRBD2	CSVSGGVLGADTQYF	TGCAGCGTTAGCGGGGGGGTCCTAGGAGCAGATACGCAGTATTTT
TRBV28	.	TRBJ1-4	.	CASSLADRLNEKLFF	TGTGCCAGCAGTTTAGCGGACCGACTTAATGAAAAACTGTTTTTT
TRBV7-6	.	TRBJ2-1	TRBD2	CASTPGGRELYNEQFF	TGTGCCAGCACCCCGGGCGGGCGGGAGCTCTACAATGAGCAGTTCTTC
TRBV5-1	many	TRBJ1-5	.	CASSPDNNQPQHF	TGCGCCAGCAGCCCCGACAACAATCAGCCCCAGCATTTT
TRBV5-1	.	TRBJ2-5	.	CASSPLRDETQYF	TGCGCCAGCAGCCCGTTAAGGGACGAGACCCAGTACTTC
TRBV11-2	.	TRBJ2-7	.	CASNRDLEGEQYF	TGTGCCAGCAACCGGGACCTGGAGGGCGAGCAGTACTTC
TRBV7-2	.	TRBJ2-5	TRBD2	CASSQLGRGGRETQYF	TGTGCCAGCAGCCAGCTAGGGCGGGGGGGCCGGGAGACCCAGTACTTC
TRBV19	.	TRBJ1-4	.	CASRDNRARLEKLFF	TGTGCCAGTAGAGACAACCGGGCTCGGCTCGAAAAACTGTTTTTT
TRBV7-2	many	TRBJ2-3	.	CASSLGGGSDTQYF	TGTGCCAGCAGCTTAGGGGGGGGCTCAGATACGCAGTATTTT
TRBV7-2	many	TRBJ1-1	TRBD1	CASSPRGTGIGTEAFF	TGTGCCAGCAGCCCCCGAGGGACAGGGATTGGCACTGAAGCTTTCTTT
TRBV4-3	.	TRBJ1-1	.	CASSLRAENTEAFF	TGCGCCAGCAGCCTACGGGCCGAGAACACTGAAGCTTTCTTT
TRBV30	.	TRBJ2-6	TRBD2	CAWALAGVPGANVLTF	TGTGCCTGGGCACTAGCGGGAGTCCCTGGGGCCAACGTCCTGACTTTC
TRBV20-1	.	TRBJ2-5	.	CSARDPLGGGQETQYF	TGCAGTGCTAGAGATCCCCTCGGAGGGGGCCAAGAGACCCAGTACTTC
TRBV7-3	many	TRBJ2-6	TRBD1	CASSLGLVTGSGANVLTF	TGTGCCAGCAGCCTAGGTTTAGTGACAGGGTCTGGGGCCAACGTCCTGACTTTC
TRBV6-2/TRBV6-3	many	TRBJ2-2	.	CASRLDGNTGELFF	TGTGCCAGCAGACTGGACGGGAACACCGGGGAGCTGTTTTTT